A selection of T cell receptor beta chains follows, all from one sample in a study of technical replicates of blood from a handful of donors. Assay used: immunoSEQ multiplex PCR; TCRdb lists only in-frame clones, some missing. The sample lists about 62,000 clones; roughly 90% were seen once. Sequences were obtained from PBMCs. The receptors were sampled from a human donor in good health. Some clones in this sample may be carry-over from other donors' samples. The CDR3 runs from the conserved cysteine through the conserved F or W. D genes are given only for firm matches. Not every row has a clone size; where given, it reads once, few, many or a size class.

TRBV2	TRBJ1-1	-	-	CASIPARGTEAFF	TGTGCCAGCATTCCGGCGCGAGGGACTGAAGCTTTCTTT
TRBV9	TRBJ2-1	-	-	CASSVEASNEEQFF	TGTGCCAGCAGCGTAGAAGCTAGCAACGAGGAGCAGTTCTTC
TRBV28	TRBJ2-3	-	-	CASSLRTSAASTDTQYF	TGTGCCAGCAGTTTACGAACTTCCGCCGCTAGCACAGATACGCAGTATTTT
TRBV4-2	TRBJ2-2	-	TRBD2	CASSPGSGGLNTGELFF	TGTGCCAGCAGCCCGGGAAGCGGGGGGTTGAACACCGGGGAGCTGTTTTTT
TRBV21-1	TRBJ1-3	-	-	CASLNSGNTIYF	TGTGCCAGCTTAAACTCTGGAAACACCATATATTTT
TRBV11-2	TRBJ2-7	once	TRBD1	CASSLARDRGISYEQYF	TGTGCCAGCAGCTTAGCGAGGGACAGGGGTATTTCCTACGAGCAGTACTTC
TRBV5-6	TRBJ2-1	-	-	CASSRAGAGTPYNEQFF	TGTGCCAGCAGCCGGGCAGGCGCGGGGACGCCCTACAATGAGCAGTTCTTC
TRBV2	TRBJ1-1	once	-	CASRLDGKNTEAFF	TGTGCCAGCAGGCTAGACGGGAAGAACACTGAAGCTTTCTTT
TRBV6-1	TRBJ2-3	-	-	CASMGELSGGTQYF	TGTGCCAGCATGGGGGAGCTCTCCGGGGGTACGCAGTATTTT
TRBV1	TRBJ2-5	-	-	CTSSIEGTSGGGETQYF	TGCACCAGCAGCATAGAGGGCACTAGCGGGGGAGGAGAGACCCAGTACTTC
TRBV30	TRBJ2-1	-	-	CAWSPPTFSYNEQFF	TGTGCCTGGAGTCCCCCTACCTTCTCCTACAATGAGCAGTTCTTC
TRBV6-5	TRBJ1-5	-	-	CASSLRVSNQPQHF	TGTGCCAGCAGTTTGAGGGTTAGCAATCAGCCCCAGCATTTT
TRBV2	TRBJ2-3	-	TRBD1	CASSRDRGEDTQYF	TGTGCCAGCAGCCGGGACAGGGGGGAAGATACGCAGTATTTT
TRBV4-3	TRBJ2-7	once	-	CASSQAAGPDYEQYF	TGCGCCAGCAGCCAAGCGGCAGGGCCCGACTACGAGCAGTACTTC
TRBV4-3	TRBJ1-2	-	TRBD1	CASSTNSQGAHYGYTF	TGCGCCAGCAGCACTAACTCACAGGGGGCGCATTATGGCTACACCTTC
TRBV11-2	TRBJ2-1	-	-	CASSPGFVGRGLNEQFF	TGTGCCAGCAGCCCCGGCTTCGTTGGGCGGGGTCTTAATGAGCAGTTCTTC
TRBV7-3	TRBJ2-3	-	-	CASREGAGDTQYF	TGTGCCAGCAGGGAGGGGGCTGGCGATACGCAGTATTTT
TRBV30	TRBJ2-7	-	TRBD1	CAFKTRTGGSYEQYF	TGTGCCTTTAAGACCCGGACAGGGGGCTCCTACGAGCAGTACTTC
TRBV7-2	TRBJ2-1	-	TRBD2	CASSFRLAGVEQFF	TGTGCCAGCAGCTTTCGACTAGCGGGAGTTGAGCAGTTCTTC
TRBV7-2	TRBJ1-1	-	TRBD1	CASSLTGGVGEAFF	TGTGCCAGCAGCTTAACAGGGGGCGTAGGTGAAGCTTTCTTT
TRBV7-2	TRBJ2-3	-	-	CASSLDPSTSTDTQYF	TGTGCCAGCAGCTTAGACCCCAGTACCAGCACAGATACGCAGTATTTT
TRBV9	TRBJ2-3	-	TRBD2	CASSLIGTSGGAITDTQYF	TGTGCCAGCAGCCTAATTGGGACTAGCGGGGGGGCCATAACAGATACGCAGTATTTT
TRBV4-3	TRBJ2-2	-	TRBD1	CASSQGWDRGGGELFF	TGCGCCAGCAGCCAAGGTTGGGACAGGGGCGGCGGGGAGCTGTTTTTT
TRBV2	TRBJ2-7	-	-	CASKIRESSYEQYF	TGTGCCAGCAAGATCCGGGAAAGCTCCTACGAGCAGTACTTC
TRBV7-9	TRBJ2-5	once	-	CASSSPGPGGETQYF	TGTGCCAGCAGCTCTCCCGGGCCGGGCGGGGAGACCCAGTACTTC
TRBV14	TRBJ1-5	-	TRBD1	CASSQEVGSTGVVSNQPQHF	TGTGCCAGCAGCCAAGAGGTCGGATCGACAGGGGTCGTTAGCAATCAGCCCCAGCATTTT
TRBV18	TRBJ2-5	-	TRBD2	CASSLLAGGPTSQETQYF	TGTGCCAGCTCACTACTAGCGGGGGGCCCCACCTCCCAAGAGACCCAGTACTTC
TRBV4-3	TRBJ1-5	-	-	CASSQDRLRGSQPQHF	TGCGCCAGCAGCCAAGATCGGTTAAGGGGGAGTCAGCCCCAGCATTTT
TRBV19	TRBJ1-2	-	-	CASSIFGRSGGLDHGYTF	TGTGCCAGTAGTATATTTGGCCGGTCCGGGGGGTTGGACCATGGCTACACCTTC
TRBV4-3	TRBJ1-2	-	-	CASSQDLGGSHGYTF	TGCGCCAGCAGCCAAGACCTTGGGGGGAGTCATGGCTACACCTTC
TRBV7-9	TRBJ1-6	-	TRBD1	CASSSNRDSNSPLHF	TGTGCCAGCAGCTCCAACCGGGACAGTAATTCACCCCTCCACTTT
TRBV9	TRBJ1-2	-	-	CASSVSEDLYGYTF	TGTGCCAGCAGCGTGAGTGAGGATCTCTATGGCTACACCTTC
TRBV19	TRBJ2-3	-	TRBD2	CASSMGTGTSGGSTDTQYF	TGTGCCAGTAGTATGGGGACGGGGACTAGCGGGGGGTCCACAGATACGCAGTATTTT
TRBV7-3	TRBJ1-1	-	-	CASRPGRENTEAFF	TGTGCCAGCCGCCCAGGGAGGGAGAACACTGAAGCTTTCTTT
TRBV7-8	TRBJ2-1	-	-	CASSLELAFDEQFF	TGTGCCAGCAGCTTAGAACTAGCCTTCGATGAGCAGTTCTTC
TRBV7-9	TRBJ1-1	-	-	CASSSITVWNTEAFF	TGTGCCAGCAGCTCAATTACAGTCTGGAACACTGAAGCTTTCTTT
TRBV9	TRBJ2-7	-	TRBD2	CASSVDLLAGSGEQYF	TGTGCCAGCAGCGTAGATTTGCTAGCGGGCTCAGGGGAGCAGTACTTC
TRBV4-3	TRBJ2-3	once	TRBD2	CASSQGVAGGFTDTQYF	TGCGCCAGCAGCCAAGGGGTGGCGGGGGGATTCACAGATACGCAGTATTTT
TRBV5-1	TRBJ2-3	-	-	CASSFSSSDTQYF	TGCGCCAGCAGCTTTTCTTCCTCAGATACGCAGTATTTT
TRBV13	TRBJ2-5	once	-	CAGIRGLRFVETQYF	TGTGCCGGGATAAGGGGATTAAGGTTTGTAGAGACCCAGTACTTC
TRBV6-4	TRBJ2-7	-	-	CASSDNGSCYEQYF	TGTGCCAGCAGTGACAATGGCTCATGCTACGAGCAGTACTTC
TRBV27	TRBJ2-1	-	-	CASSLLDSEQFF	TGTGCCAGCAGTTTATTGGACAGTGAGCAGTTCTTC